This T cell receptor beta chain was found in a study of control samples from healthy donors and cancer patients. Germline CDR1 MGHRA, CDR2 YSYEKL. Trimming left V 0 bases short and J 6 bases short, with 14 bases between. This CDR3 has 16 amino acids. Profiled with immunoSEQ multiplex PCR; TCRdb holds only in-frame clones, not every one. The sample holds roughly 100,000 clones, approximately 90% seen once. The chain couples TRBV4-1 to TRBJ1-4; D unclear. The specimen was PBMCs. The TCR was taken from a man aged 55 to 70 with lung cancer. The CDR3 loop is CASSQENGLTHEKLFF. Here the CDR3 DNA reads TGCGCCAGCAGCCAAGAAAATGGACTTACACATGAAAAACTGTTTTTT.